Listed below are T cell receptor beta chains from one sample, sequenced in a study of CXCR3-negative and CXCR3-positive naive CD8 T cells. TCRdb reprocessed the 5' RACE reads, with one entry per CDR3 protein and no DNA. The ten top clones account for nearly 0.5%, within a sample of 150,000 to 170,000 distinct CDR3 sequences. The sample comprised naive CXCR3+ CD8+ T cells from blood. These receptors all come from a human donor in good health. Some clones in this sample may be carry-over from other donors' samples. The CDR3 runs from the conserved cysteine through the conserved F or W.

TRBV24-1,TRBJ2-2,CATSDFQGQGNTGELFF
TRBV28,TRBJ2-1,CASSLGSAPLNEQFF
TRBV2,TRBJ1-1,CASKGATGTEAFF
TRBV12-3/TRBV12-4,TRBJ2-4,CASSPGGRGEIQYF
TRBV7-8,TRBJ1-1,CASSLLVQGTEAFF
TRBV7-9,TRBJ2-1,CASSAALGDEQFF
TRBV15,TRBJ1-1,CATRDRDMDTGAFF
TRBV7-6,TRBJ2-4,CASRPQSGGNIQYF
TRBV2,TRBJ2-1,CASGSYNEQFF
TRBV11-2,TRBJ2-1,CASSLVHMYNEQFF
TRBV29-1,TRBJ2-6,CSVEDWETEFSSNVLTF
TRBV9,TRBJ2-5,CASSTIEGVRETQYF
TRBV27,TRBJ1-4,CASSNGAELFF
TRBV7-8,TRBJ2-5,CASSLEREGLFKETQYF
TRBV7-9,TRBJ2-1,CASSPTSGRSLQFF
TRBV6-2/TRBV6-3,TRBJ1-6,CASSYDGGTGGPSSYNSPLHF
TRBV12-3/TRBV12-4,TRBJ1-5,CASSSRQAPNQPQHF
TRBV2,TRBJ2-3,CASSEAARDTQYF
TRBV2,TRBJ2-1,CASSEALGQFF
TRBV28,TRBJ1-2,CASSGDSSYGYTF
TRBV24-1,TRBJ2-1,CATSDYTSGYNEQFF
TRBV15,TRBJ2-2,CATSRAGGTPTGELFF
TRBV7-7,TRBJ2-4,CASSPGVWDIQYF
TRBV9,TRBJ1-1,CASSVGGGGNTEAFF
TRBV25-1,TRBJ2-5,CASSLRWGETQYF
TRBV28,TRBJ2-3,CASSAYTDTQYF
TRBV5-6,TRBJ1-4,CASSRRLGNEKLFF
TRBV5-4,TRBJ2-1,CASSLGTAMGGEQFF
TRBV29-1,TRBJ1-2,CSVEEYDSYGYTF
TRBV10-2,TRBJ1-5,CASGDTQVAPQHF
TRBV28,TRBJ2-7,CASSLSTSGRVRAYEQYF
TRBV19,TRBJ2-5,CASSGQGGETQYF
TRBV7-9,TRBJ1-3,CASSPRDGGTPGNTIYF
TRBV28,TRBJ2-3,CVLRGGDTQYF
TRBV29-1,TRBJ2-1,CSVEPSERYEQFF
TRBV4-1,TRBJ2-1,CASSQGPASGRSANEQFF
TRBV7-6,TRBJ2-1,CASSFGTSGSDEQFF
TRBV6-2/TRBV6-3,TRBJ1-5,CASSLKGGQPQHF
TRBV28,TRBJ2-3,CASRFGGDTQYF
TRBV15,TRBJ1-1,CATSRDLGDTEAFF
TRBV12-3/TRBV12-4,TRBJ2-7,CASSLFGLAGVTSYEQYF
TRBV28,TRBJ1-1,CASRVDGLWGNTEAFF
TRBV14,TRBJ2-1,CASSQAGALEQFF
TRBV3-1,TRBJ1-2,CASSGQENYGYTF
TRBV29-1,TRBJ2-7,CSVDSQGGEQYF
TRBV3-1,TRBJ1-6,CASSQDQRIYNSPLHF
TRBV5-1,TRBJ1-1,CASSLPLGQGYTEAFF
TRBV7-8,TRBJ2-3,CASSPRGQALTDTQYF
TRBV25-1,TRBJ2-1,CASSGGGGWGNEQFF
TRBV5-5,TRBJ2-1,CASSLAKARGDEQFF
TRBV12-3/TRBV12-4,TRBJ1-1,CASSPQGNGGTEAFF
TRBV28,TRBJ2-7,CASSYDRPDEQYF
TRBV7-9,TRBJ1-1,CASSLAFPGENTEAFF